Below, 17 T cell receptor beta chains from the same sample are listed, as sequenced in a study of early T cells in non-severe SARS-CoV-2 infection. From the 5' RACE reads, TCRdb called clonotypes with MiXCR, one entry per CDR3 protein. The sample consists of about 77,000 distinct CDR3 sequences, 8.5% to 10% of them appearing once. Sequencing used whole blood. The origin of the receptors is an adult who was a healthcare worker with PCR-confirmed SARS-CoV-2 infection or an uninfected control (not recorded which).

CDR3 amino acids: CASSPDGTGGTEAFF. The CDR3 DNA reads as TGTGCCAGCTCACCAGATGGGACAGGGGGCACTGAAGCTTTCTTT. The gene calls are TRBV18 and TRBJ1-1, with 11 bases that match TRBD1. V trimming: 2 bases; J trimming: 4 bases; junction bases outside the gene matches: 3. The CDR3 extends over 15 amino acids. CDR1 and CDR2 from the germline V gene are KGHSH and LQKENI.

The rearrangement joins TRBV19 to TRBJ2-5; TRBD1 matches at 10 bases. This CDR3 comprises 15 residues. Losses at the gene ends were 6 bases for V and 5 bases for J; bases not matched to a gene: 9. Germline V gives CDR1 LNHDA, CDR2 SQIVND (reference sequence). This CDR3 is CASSPPGQGFETQYF. CDR3 coding DNA: TGTGCCAGTAGCCCCCCGGGACAGGGGTTTGAGACCCAGTACTTC.

V is TRBV20-1 and J is TRBJ2-3; D is unresolved. The CDR3 loop spans 13 amino acids. V was shortened by 3 bases and J by 8 bases, with 15 bases between the two germline ends. Germline V CDR1 and CDR2: DFQATT, SNEGSKA (reference sequence). The CDR3: CSASRTRRVTQYF. The CDR3 DNA reads TGCAGTGCTAGCAGGACCCGCCGGGTTACGCAGTATTTT.

This clonotype was seen a few times. The DNA for the CDR3 is TGTGCCAGCAGTCCCGGGACAGCTTATCAAGAGACCCAGTACTTC. Translated: CASSPGTAYQETQYF. The J gene is TRBJ2-5, the V gene TRBV7-9; 7 nucleotides line up with TRBD1. Trimming at V came to 6 bases and at J to 2 bases, leaving 9 bases not matched to a gene. The CDR3 sequence is 15 residues long. Germline CDR1 SEHNR, CDR2 FQNEAQ (reference sequence).

This chain connects TRBV5-1 to TRBJ2-1; 8 bases are a match to TRBD1. CDR1 and CDR2 from the germline V gene are SGHRS and YFSETQ. Losses at the gene ends were 0 bases for V and 6 bases for J; bases not matched to a gene: 11. This CDR3 is 17 amino acids long. CDR3 in amino acids: CASSLGLGQGVGNEQFF. As DNA, the CDR3 is TGCGCCAGCAGCTTGGGCCTTGGACAGGGCGTGGGCAATGAGCAGTTCTTC. Together with reference TRBV5-1 and TRBJ2-1, the CDR3 gives the full variable domain: KAGVTQTPRYLIKTRGQQVTLSCSPISGHRSVSWYQQTPGQGLQFLFEYFSETQRNKGNFPGRFSGRQFSNSRSEMNVSTLELGDSALYLCASSLGLGQGVGNEQFFGPGTRLTVL.

The chain employs TRBV20-1 and TRBJ1-5; TRBD1 aligns across 9 bases. This CDR3 has 13 amino acids. Looked up from germline, CDR1 is DFQATT and CDR2 is SNEGSKA (reference sequence). J gave up 7 bases and V 6 bases, and 7 bases lay outside the gene matches. The CDR3 reads CSAAQGAGQPQHF. As DNA, the CDR3 is TGCAGTGCGGCACAGGGGGCCGGGCAGCCCCAGCATTTT.

This clonotype was seen repeatedly, ten times or more. J is TRBJ2-3 and V is TRBV25-1, with 10 bases matching TRBD1. The junction had 7 bases not matched to a gene; V was cut back by 0 bases and J by 4 bases. CDR3 size: 17 residues. Germline CDR1 and CDR2: MGHDK and SYGVNS. The CDR3: CASSEYRGTGEADTQYF. The CDR3 nucleotides read TGTGCCAGCAGTGAATATCGGGGGACAGGGGAGGCAGATACGCAGTATTTT.

This clonotype was observed many times. J is TRBJ1-2 and V is TRBV5-4; D may be TRBD1 (6 bases). V was pared by 4 bases and J by 2 bases, with 15 bases between. This CDR3 has 15 residues. CDR1 SGHNT and CDR2 YYREEE come from the germline V gene (reference sequence). CDR3 protein: CASSAQGRGNYGYTF. The CDR3 coding sequence is TGTGCCAGCAGCGCACAGGGCAGGGGAAACTATGGCTACACCTTC.

This clonotype was seen ten or more times. The chain combines TRBV18 with TRBJ2-1; 10 bases are a match to TRBD2. The germline gives CDR1 KGHSH, CDR2 LQKENI. This CDR3 has 16 amino acids. The V and J ends lost 0 bases and 7 bases, in that order; junction bases with no gene match: 6. CDR3 region: CASSPPASGRRNEQFF. CDR3 bases: TGTGCCAGCTCACCACCGGCTAGCGGGAGAAGAAATGAGCAGTTCTTC. The entire variable domain, with the rest obtained from reference TRBV18 and TRBJ2-1, is as follows: NAGVMQNPRHLVRRRGQEARLRCSPMKGHSHVYWYRQLPEEGLKFMVYLQKENIIDESGMPKERFSAEFPKEGPSILRIQQVVRGDSAAYFCASSPPASGRRNEQFFGPGTRLTVL.

The chain combines TRBV12-3 or TRBV12-4 with TRBJ1-2, with TRBD1 identical over 9 bases. V was pared by 2 bases and J by 6 bases, with 1 base of the junction left unmatched. The CDR3 loop spans 13 amino acids. This chain's CDR3 is CASSLWDRDGYTF. As DNA, the CDR3 is TGTGCCAGCAGTTTATGGGACAGGGATGGCTACACCTTC.

This clonotype was recorded many times. The rearrangement links TRBV9 to TRBJ2-1, with a tentative D call TRBD2 (5 bases). The ends were cut back, 0 bases at V and 4 bases at J, with 11 bases in the middle. CDR3 length: 15 residues. Per the germline V gene, CDR1 is SGDLS and CDR2 is YYNGEE. The CDR3 nucleotides are TGTGCCAGCAGCGTAGACAGCGGAACATACAATGAGCAGTTCTTC. Translating it yields CASSVDSGTYNEQFF.

This chain links TRBV30 with TRBJ2-1; no reliable D call. This CDR3 contains 13 residues. V was cut by 2 bases and J by 10 bases, with 15 bases left in between. Germline assignment: CDR1 GTSNPN and CDR2 SVGIG (reference sequence). The CDR3 loop reads CAWSMGPRREQFF. In DNA, the CDR3 is TGTGCCTGGAGTATGGGCCCCAGGAGAGAGCAGTTCTTC.

The chain is built from TRBV28 and TRBJ1-2; TRBD1 aligns across 7 bases. V trimming: 10 bases; J trimming: 4 bases; junction bases outside the gene matches: 9. Germline V gene lookup returns CDR1 MDHEN and CDR2 SYDVKM. This CDR3 is built from 13 residues. The CDR3 nucleotides are TGTGCCACCCTACAGGGGCCAGGCTATGGCTACACCTTC. It codes for CATLQGPGYGYTF.

This clonotype occurred many times. The chain links TRBV7-2 to TRBJ1-1; 8 positions match TRBD1. V lost 5 bases, J lost 9 bases, and 5 bases stayed unmatched. CDR1 is SGHTA, CDR2 FQGNSA, per germline. The length of the CDR3 is 12 residues. For the CDR3, the DNA is TGTGCCAGCAGCCTCAGGACAGGGAAAGCTTTCTTT. Protein product: CASSLRTGKAFF. The full variable domain, in which reference TRBV7-2 and TRBJ1-1 provide the parts outside the CDR3, is GAGVSQSPSNKVTEKGKDVELRCDPISGHTALYWYRQSLGQGLEFLIYFQGNSAPDKSGLPSDRFSAERTGGSVSTLTIQRTQQEDSAVYLCASSLRTGKAFFGQGTRLTVV.

The chain employs TRBV12-3 or TRBV12-4 and TRBJ1-1; D is unclear. The CDR3 extends over 13 amino acids. The V end lost 0 bases, the J end lost 3 bases, and 5 bases lay between the germline ends. CDR3 sequence (DNA): TGTGCCAGCAGTTTAGCCAGAGACACTGAAGCTTTCTTT. Translation gives CASSLARDTEAFF.

V usage is TRBV18 and J usage is TRBJ2-3; D not resolved. Trimming took off 2 bases at V and 0 bases at J, with 6 bases between the two ends. The CDR3 is 14 amino acids. CDR1 is KGHSH, CDR2 LQKENI, per germline. CDR3 residues: CASSPAASTDTQYF. The CDR3 region has the DNA TGTGCCAGCTCACCAGCGGCTAGCACAGATACGCAGTATTTT.

This clonotype showed up just a few times. The chain recombines TRBV11-2 with TRBJ2-7, with D perhaps given as TRBD1 or TRBD2 (5 bases each). CDR3 size: 17 residues. Germline V CDR1 and CDR2: SGHAT, FQNNGV. Trimming took 3 bases from V and 5 from J, leaving 23 bases between them. CDR3 nucleotides: TGTGCCAGCAGCTTGGGCAGCTTCAGGGAGACGTCCCACGAGCAGTACTTC. Its protein is CASSLGSFRETSHEQYF.